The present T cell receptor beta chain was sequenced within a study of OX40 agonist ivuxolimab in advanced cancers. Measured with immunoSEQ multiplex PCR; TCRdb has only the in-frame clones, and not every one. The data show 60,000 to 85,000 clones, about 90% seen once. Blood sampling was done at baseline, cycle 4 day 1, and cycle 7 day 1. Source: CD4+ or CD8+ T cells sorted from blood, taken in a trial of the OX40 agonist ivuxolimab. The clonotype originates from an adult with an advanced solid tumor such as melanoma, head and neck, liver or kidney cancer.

The CDR3, as DNA: TGCAGTGCTAGAGCCTCGCACGAGCAGTACTTC. Translating gives CSARASHEQYF. The V and J genes are TRBV20-1 and TRBJ2-7; no definite D call. Germline V gene data show CDR1 as DFQATT and CDR2 as SNEGSKA (reference sequence). This CDR3 is built from 11 residues. Trimming removed 1 base at V and 5 bases at J, with 6 bases between.